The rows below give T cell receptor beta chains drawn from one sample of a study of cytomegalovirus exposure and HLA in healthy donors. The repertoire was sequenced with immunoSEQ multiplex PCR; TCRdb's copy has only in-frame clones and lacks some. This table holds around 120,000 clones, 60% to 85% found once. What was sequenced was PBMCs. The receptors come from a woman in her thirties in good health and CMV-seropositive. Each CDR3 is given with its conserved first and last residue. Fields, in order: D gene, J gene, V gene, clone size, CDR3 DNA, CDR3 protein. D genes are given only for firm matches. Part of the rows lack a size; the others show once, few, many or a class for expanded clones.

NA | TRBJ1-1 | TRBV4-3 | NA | TGCGCCAGCAGCCCCAATAGGGGAATGTGGGCTGAAGCTTTCTTT | CASSPNRGMWAEAFF
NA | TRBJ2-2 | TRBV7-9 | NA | TGTTCCAGCAGCTTAGAAGCAGGGGTGGAAACCGGGGAGCTGTTTTTT | CSSSLEAGVETGELFF
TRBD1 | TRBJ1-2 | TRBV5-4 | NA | TGTGCCAGCAACCGCGACAGGGGAAACTATGGCTACACCTTC | CASNRDRGNYGYTF
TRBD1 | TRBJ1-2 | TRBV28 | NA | TGTGCCAGCAAGCAGGGGGCTAACTATGGCTACACCTTC | CASKQGANYGYTF
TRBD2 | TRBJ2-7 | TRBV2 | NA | TGTGCCAGCCGGACTAGCGGACTCTCCTACGAGCAGTACTTC | CASRTSGLSYEQYF
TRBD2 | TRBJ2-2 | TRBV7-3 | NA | TGTGCCAGCAGCCGCGATAGCGGGGGGCAGACCGGGGAGCTGTTTTTT | CASSRDSGGQTGELFF
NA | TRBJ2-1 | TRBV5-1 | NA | TGCGCCAGCGGGAAGGGCGGGGGCCTCTACAATGAGCAGTTCTTC | CASGKGGGLYNEQFF
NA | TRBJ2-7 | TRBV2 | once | TGTGCCAGCCGGGGGACCCCCCCGTCTGAGCAGTACTTC | CASRGTPPSEQYF
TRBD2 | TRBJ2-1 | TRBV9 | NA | TGTGCCAGCAGCGTAGTATCAGGCGGGGGGAGTAATGAGCAGTTCTTC | CASSVVSGGGSNEQFF
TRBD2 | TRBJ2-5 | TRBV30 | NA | TGTGCCTGGAGTCTAGCGGGGGACGGGGCCCAGTACTTC | CAWSLAGDGAQYF
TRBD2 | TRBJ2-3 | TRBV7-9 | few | TGTGCCAGCAGCTTAACTCTAGCGGGGCGGGGGGATACGCAGTATTTT | CASSLTLAGRGDTQYF
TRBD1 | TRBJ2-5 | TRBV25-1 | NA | TGTGCCAGCAGTGTGAGGGGGCGGCAAGAGACCCAGTACTTC | CASSVRGRQETQYF
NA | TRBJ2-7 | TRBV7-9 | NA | TGTGCCAGCAGCCCTTGGACAGCTGCAAACGAGCAGTACTTC | CASSPWTAANEQYF
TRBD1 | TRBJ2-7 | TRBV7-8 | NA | TGTGCCAGCAAGGGGACAGTCGACCGCGGAACCTACGAGCAGTACTTC | CASKGTVDRGTYEQYF
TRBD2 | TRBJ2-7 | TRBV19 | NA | TGTGCCAGTAGTACGTGGGGGGGTCTCAGGGACGAGCAGTACTTC | CASSTWGGLRDEQYF
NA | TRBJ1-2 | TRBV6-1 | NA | TGTGCCAGCAGTGAATGGGGGGAGGGGTATGGCTACACCTTC | CASSEWGEGYGYTF
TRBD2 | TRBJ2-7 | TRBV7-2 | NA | TGTGCCAGCAGCCCCCTAGCGGGGGGCTCCCTCGAGCAGTACTTC | CASSPLAGGSLEQYF
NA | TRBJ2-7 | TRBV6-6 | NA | TGTGCCAGCAGTTACTCGCGCACTTCCGTCGAGCAGTACTTC | CASSYSRTSVEQYF
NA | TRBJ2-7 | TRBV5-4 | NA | TGTGCCAGCAGCTTGACAGGAGCCTACGAGCAGTACTTC | CASSLTGAYEQYF
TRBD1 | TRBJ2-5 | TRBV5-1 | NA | TGCGCCAGCAGCTTTGGGACAGGCCAAGAGACCCAGTACTTC | CASSFGTGQETQYF
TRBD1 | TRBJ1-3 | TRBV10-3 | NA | TGTGCCATCTGGACAGGGTCGGGAAACACCATATATTTT | CAIWTGSGNTIYF
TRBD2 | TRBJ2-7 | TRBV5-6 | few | TGTGCCAGCAGCTACGGGAGGGTACACGAGCAGTACTTC | CASSYGRVHEQYF
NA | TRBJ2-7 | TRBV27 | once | TGTGCCAGCAGTTTCCTCAGCGGGCAGCAGTACTTC | CASSFLSGQQYF
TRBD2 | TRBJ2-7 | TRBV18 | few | TGTGCCAGCTCACAAGCCTCGCCGGGGGGGGGCTCCTACGAGCAGTACTTC | CASSQASPGGGSYEQYF
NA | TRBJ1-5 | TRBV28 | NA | TGTGCCAGCAGTCCATCCAGGGGCCGCTCTAATCAGCCCCAGCATTTT | CASSPSRGRSNQPQHF
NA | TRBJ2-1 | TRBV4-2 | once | TGTGCCAGCAGCCCCGAAGAGGGTTACAATGAGCAGTTCTTC | CASSPEEGYNEQFF
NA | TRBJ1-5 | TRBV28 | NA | TGTGCCAGCAGTTTCAGTGGCAGAGGCCAAGGGCCCCAGCATTTT | CASSFSGRGQGPQHF
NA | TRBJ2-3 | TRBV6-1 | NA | TGTGCCAGCAGTGGTACCAGGGGGGCGACAGATACGCAGTATTTT | CASSGTRGATDTQYF
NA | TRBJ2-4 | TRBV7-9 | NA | TGTGCCAGCAGCTTAGTAAGGGGGGGAGACATTCAGTACTTC | CASSLVRGGDIQYF
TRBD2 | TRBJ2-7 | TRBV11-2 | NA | TGTGCCAGCAGCCCTAGCGGGGGTATATACGAGCAGTACTTC | CASSPSGGIYEQYF
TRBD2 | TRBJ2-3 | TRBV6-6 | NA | TGTGCCAGCCAGCGGGAAGATACGCAGTATTTT | CASQREDTQYF
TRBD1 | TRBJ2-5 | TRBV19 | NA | TGTGCCAGTAGTATGAACAGGGGGCAAGGAGAGACCCAGTACTTC | CASSMNRGQGETQYF
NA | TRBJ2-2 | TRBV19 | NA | TGTGCCAGTAGTACAGGGGTATGGGCTAGATCATCCCCCGGGGAGCTGTTTTTT | CASSTGVWARSSPGELFF
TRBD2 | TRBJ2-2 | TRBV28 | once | TGTGCCAGCACCCCCGGGAGGGGCCGAGGTGACACCGGGGAGCTGTTTTTT | CASTPGRGRGDTGELFF
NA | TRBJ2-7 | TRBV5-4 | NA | TGTGCCAGCAGCCTCGGTGGGGCCTTGTCAGGGTTCGACGAGCAGTACTTC | CASSLGGALSGFDEQYF
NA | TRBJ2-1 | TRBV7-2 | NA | TGTGCCAGCAGCTTAGGGCGGGCCTACAATGAGCAGTTCTTC | CASSLGRAYNEQFF
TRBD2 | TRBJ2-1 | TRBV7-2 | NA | TGTGCCAGCAGCCCTCGACTAGCGGGGGGGAGTGAGCAGTTCTTC | CASSPRLAGGSEQFF
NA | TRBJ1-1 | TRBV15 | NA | TGTGCCACCAGCATCGAGGGGCAGGGAGGGACTGAAGCTTTCTTT | CATSIEGQGGTEAFF
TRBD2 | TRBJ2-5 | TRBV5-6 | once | TGTGCCAGCAGCTTGGGACTAGCGGGGACCCAAGAGACCCAGTACTTC | CASSLGLAGTQETQYF
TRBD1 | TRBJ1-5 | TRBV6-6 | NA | TGTGCCAGCAGACTGAGGACAGGTAATCAGCCCCAGCATTTT | CASRLRTGNQPQHF
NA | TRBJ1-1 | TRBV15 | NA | TGTGCCACCAGCATGGACAGCTTCACTGAAGCTTTCTTT | CATSMDSFTEAFF
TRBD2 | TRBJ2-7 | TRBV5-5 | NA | TGTGCCAGCAGCTCGACGGGGGGGGGAATCGAGCAGTACTTC | CASSSTGGGIEQYF
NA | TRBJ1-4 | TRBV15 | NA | TGTGCCACCAGCCCAGGGTCCTCTAATGAAAAACTGTTTTTT | CATSPGSSNEKLFF
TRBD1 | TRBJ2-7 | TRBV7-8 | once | TGTGCCAGCAGCTTAGCTCCGGGACAGAACTACGAGCAGTACTTC | CASSLAPGQNYEQYF
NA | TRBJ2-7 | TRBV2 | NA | TGTGCCAGCAGTGAAGTAGGGCGGGGCTACGAGCAGTACTTC | CASSEVGRGYEQYF
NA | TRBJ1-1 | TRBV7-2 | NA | TGTGCCAGCAGCCGTCTGGAGGCTGAAGCTTTCTTT | CASSRLEAEAFF
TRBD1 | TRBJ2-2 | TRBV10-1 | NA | TGCGCCAGCACTCCGGGACAGGGGCCCGGGGAGCTGTTTTTT | CASTPGQGPGELFF
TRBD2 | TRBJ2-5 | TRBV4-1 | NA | TGCGCCAGCAGCCAAGATTCGACGGGACTAGCATCGCAAGAGACCCAGTACTTC | CASSQDSTGLASQETQYF
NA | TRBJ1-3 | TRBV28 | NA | TGTGCCAGCAGTTCCGGACAGAGCATTGGAAACACCATATATTTT | CASSSGQSIGNTIYF
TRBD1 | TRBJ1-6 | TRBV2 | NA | TGTGCCAGCAGTAATTCGGGACAGGGGAATTCACCCCTCCACTTT | CASSNSGQGNSPLHF
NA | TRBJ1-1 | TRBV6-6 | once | TGTGCCAGCAGTTTCAGAACACCCACTGAAGCTTTCTTT | CASSFRTPTEAFF
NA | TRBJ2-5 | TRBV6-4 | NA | TGTGCCTGTGAGGGAGAGACCCAGTACTTC | CACEGETQYF
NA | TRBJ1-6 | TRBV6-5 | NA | TGTGCCAGCAGTGGGACACTCTTGGGGAATTCACCCCTCCACTTT | CASSGTLLGNSPLHF
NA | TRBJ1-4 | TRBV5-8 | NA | TGTGCCAGCAGCTTTGGCGGGGGTCGGACTAATGAAAAACTGTTTTTT | CASSFGGGRTNEKLFF
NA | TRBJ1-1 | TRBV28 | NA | TGTGCCAGCAGTTTACAGAGGGCGACTGAAGCTTTCTTT | CASSLQRATEAFF